This T cell receptor beta chain was captured in a study of blood T cell repertoires in COVID-19. The recovered donors of Cohort 3 showed two negative PCRs, clearance, or symptom resolution. Measured with immunoSEQ multiplex PCR; TCRdb has only the in-frame clones, and not every one. The sample lists around 290,000 clones, 89% occurring once. The sequencing sample was made of PBMCs or T cells enriched from blood (not recorded which). The sequence came from a woman between 35 and 50 years old who had recovered from COVID-19.

The CDR3 spells CASSPNGRPPQHF. The CDR3 DNA reads TGTGCCAGCTCACCAAATGGGAGACCTCCCCAGCATTTT. This chain joins TRBV18 and TRBJ1-5; D not resolved. Germline V lookup: CDR1 KGHSH, CDR2 LQKENI. Between the trimmed V and J ends, which lost 2 bases and 10 bases, there was a span of 12 bases. There are 13 residues in the CDR3. The variable domain in full, completed from reference TRBV18 and TRBJ1-5, reads NAGVMQNPRHLVRRRGQEARLRCSPMKGHSHVYWYRQLPEEGLKFMVYLQKENIIDESGMPKERFSAEFPKEGPSILRIQQVVRGDSAAYFCASSPNGRPPQHFGDGTRLSIL.